This T cell receptor beta chain is from a study of blood T cells in healthy people across ages. Study-wide points: With age, beta diversity per million T cells declined roughly linearly, significantly by 40. Fewer expanded clones and more diversity marked long-lived versus aged donors.

Together with a sample-barcoded 5' primer, a J-beta primer mix was included in a second PCR lasting about 6 to 11 cycles. Sequencing yielded, for each sample, at least 3 million paired-end reads carrying CDR3. Each CDR3 protein gets one entry after TCRdb re-called the 5' RACE reads with MiXCR. In the table there are 550,000 to 650,000 distinct CDR3 sequences, about 29% of which are singletons. V shed 0 bases and J shed 8 bases, with 9 bases lying between them. The CDR3 length is 13 residues. The germline V gene encodes CDR1 SGHRS and CDR2 YFSETQ. This clonotype turned up a few times. Its matching antigen is unknown. The sample was also reused in another study, on T cells of mothers and their children. This second study notes: The entire RNA extract went into cDNA synthesis at approximately 1.6 ug per 15 ul.

The V call is TRBV5-1, the J call TRBJ2-1; no reliable D call. The sequenced sample was blood. The receptor was isolated from a boy aged 2 to 9 in good health. The CDR3 spells CASSLGPGDEQFF. Written as DNA, the CDR3 is TGCGCCAGCAGCTTGGGGCCTGGCGATGAGCAGTTCTTC.